A single sample gave rise to the 3 T cell receptor beta chains below, sequenced in a study of T cells in Graves' hyperthyroidism and ophthalmopathy. Amplified TCR beta CDR3 regions came from RNA transcripts. RT-PCR in the first round (using the HTBI primer set) targeted the TCR CDR3. MiXCR was run by TCRdb on the multiplex PCR reads, yielding one entry per CDR3 protein. The sample contains about 540,000 distinct CDR3 sequences, approximately 44% of which appear only once. Sequencing was performed on peripheral blood or thyroid tissue (not recorded which). These receptors all stem from a woman under 30 with Graves' hyperthyroidism.

Worth noting for this clonotype: A clone one base away is much larger, so this may be a read error. The chain uses TRBV10-3 and TRBJ2-6; TRBD2 matches at 7 bases. The CDR3 is made up of 14 amino acids. With 7 bases clipped from V and 1 base from J, the junction kept 1 base outside the gene matches. In germline, CDR1 is ENHRY, CDR2 SYGVKD. The chain's CDR3 is CAIKAGSGANVLTF. In nucleotides, the CDR3 is TGTGCCATCAAAGCGGGGTCTGGGGCCAACGTCCTGACTTTC.

For this clonotype: A read error may produce the germline difference seen at one junction end. The V and J genes are TRBV10-3 and TRBJ1-2; tentative D call: TRBD1 (5 bases). Germline values: CDR1 ENHRY, CDR2 SYGVKD. The CDR3 length is 14 residues. The CDR3 DNA follows: TGTGCCAGCAGTTACCGTCGGGACGGATATGGCTACACCTTC. The encoded protein is CASSYRRDGYGYTF.

For this clonotype: A read error may explain this, as a much larger clone is one base away. V is TRBV29-1 and J is TRBJ1-2; D gene uncertain. V shed 5 bases and J shed 4 bases, with 8 bases lying between them. This CDR3 region has 11 residues. The germline V gene encodes CDR1 SQVTM and CDR2 ANQGSEA. CDR3 nucleotides: TGCAGCGTTCGGGTTATCTATGGCTACACCTTC. It encodes CSVRVIYGYTF.